In its sample, the clone carrying this TCR beta chain was seen once. What it recognizes is unknown. This table comes from immunoSEQ multiplex PCR, and its TCRdb copy is limited to in-frame clones, with some not included. This table holds approximately 74,000 clones, 90% found once. V dropped 2 bases and J dropped 5 bases, with 7 bases sitting between them. This CDR3 has 13 residues. Looked up from germline, CDR1 is SGHAT and CDR2 is FQNNGV. These data are taken from a study of OX40 agonist ivuxolimab in advanced cancers. Overall study context: Patients with prior anti-PD-1, anti-PD-L1 or anti-CTLA-4 therapy were eligible; 40% had some. Study observations and caveats: At 0.1 to 3.0 mg/kg and by week 6, clonal expansion occurred in CD4+ and CD8+ blood T cells.

The chain couples TRBV11-2 to TRBJ1-3; D remains unclear. This clonotype originated in an adult with an advanced solid tumor such as melanoma, head and neck, liver or kidney cancer. The sample in question was CD4+ or CD8+ T cells sorted from blood, obtained in a trial of the OX40 agonist ivuxolimab. CDR3 loop: CASSLPGRNTIYF. In nucleotides, the CDR3 is TGTGCCAGCAGCTTACCGGGAAGAAACACCATATATTTT.